This is a list of T cell receptor beta chains from one sample in a study of blood T cell repertoires in COVID-19. Clones were sequenced by immunoSEQ multiplex PCR, and TCRdb holds only the in-frame ones, with some missing. Of approximately 440,000 clones listed, less than 95% are singletons. Sequencing was done on a sample of PBMCs or T cells enriched from blood (not recorded which). All receptors come from a young man who had recovered from COVID-19. Each CDR3 is given with its conserved first and last residue. The D gene is left open where the match is weak. Clone size appears in some rows only: once, few, many, or a class for an expanded clone.

TRBV16	-	-	TRBJ2-7	TGTGCCAGCAGCCCTACCTTAGGGGGACGGGTAACCTACGAGCAGTACTTC	CASSPTLGGRVTYEQYF
TRBV24-1	-	-	TRBJ2-3	TGTGCCACCAGTGGTTTTAGCCAGACCACAGATACGCAGTATTTT	CATSGFSQTTDTQYF
TRBV3-1/TRBV3-2	-	-	TRBJ2-1	TGTGCCAGCAGCCAGGGCAGGGGTTCCTACAATGAGCAGTTCTTC	CASSQGRGSYNEQFF
TRBV7-9	-	-	TRBJ2-7	TGTGCCAGCAGCTTAGGAAGGGGGCAGTACTTC	CASSLGRGQYF
TRBV19	TRBD1	-	TRBJ2-7	TGTGCCAGTAAACCACAGGGGTCATCCTACGAGCAGTACTTC	CASKPQGSSYEQYF
TRBV6-5	-	-	TRBJ1-2	TGTGCCAGCAGCCGCCCGGGGGGCTATGGCTACACCTTC	CASSRPGGYGYTF
TRBV7-6	-	-	TRBJ1-2	TGTGCCAGCAGCTTAGCCCCAGGAGGCCATGGCTACACCTTC	CASSLAPGGHGYTF
TRBV24-1	TRBD2	-	TRBJ2-1	TGTGCCACCAGTGATCAGGGAGGTTATCGACTAGCGGGAATCTACAATGAGCAGTTCTTC	CATSDQGGYRLAGIYNEQFF
TRBV9	TRBD2	few	TRBJ2-5	TGTGCCAGCAGCGTAGGCCCTAGCGGGGGGGAGGAGACCCAGTACTTC	CASSVGPSGGEETQYF
TRBV9	TRBD1	-	TRBJ1-6	TGTGCCAGCAGCTCAGGGGGACAGGGAGGGTCACCCCTCCACTTT	CASSSGGQGGSPLHF
TRBV10-3	-	-	TRBJ2-3	TGTGCCATCAACTTACCGTCGACAGGTACAGATACGCAGTATTTT	CAINLPSTGTDTQYF
TRBV5-8	TRBD2	once	TRBJ2-5	TGTGCCAGCAGCAGGAAGCGGGGGGGACAAGAGACCCAGTACTTC	CASSRKRGGQETQYF
TRBV10-3	-	-	TRBJ1-5	TGTGCCATCAGTGGGGTCCTATCGGGTCAGCCCCAGCATTTT	CAISGVLSGQPQHF
TRBV18	TRBD1	-	TRBJ1-5	TGTGCCAGCTCCGGACAGGGGGCGAGCAATCAGCCCCAGCATTTT	CASSGQGASNQPQHF
TRBV30	-	-	TRBJ2-5	TGTGCCTGGGCTAGACAGCAAGAGACCCAGTACTTC	CAWARQQETQYF
TRBV21-1	-	-	TRBJ2-2	TGTGCCAGCAAAATTCGAGTGGGCAGGGGGTTTTCAGAAGCGAACACCGGGGAGCTGTTTTTT	CASKIRVGRGFSEANTGELFF
TRBV19	-	once	TRBJ1-2	TGTGCCAGTACGGGTTTTTCGGGCAGGGGCTACTATGGCTACACCTTC	CASTGFSGRGYYGYTF
TRBV10-1	-	-	TRBJ2-3	TGCGCCAGCAGTCCTCGTGGCTTGGGCACAGATACGCAGTATTTT	CASSPRGLGTDTQYF
TRBV6-1	TRBD2	once	TRBJ2-7	TGTGCCAGCAGTGAAACCGAGCGGGGGTCCTACGAGCAGTACTTC	CASSETERGSYEQYF
TRBV5-1	TRBD1	-	TRBJ2-2	TGCGCCAGCAGCTTACAGGGGGCTCCAACCGGGGAGCTGTTTTTT	CASSLQGAPTGELFF
TRBV7-2	TRBD1	-	TRBJ1-5	TGTGCCAGCAGCTGGGGACAGGCTAATCAGCCCCAGCATTTT	CASSWGQANQPQHF
TRBV12-3/TRBV12-4	-	once	TRBJ1-2	TGTGCCAGCAGTTTTCGACAGAACTATGGCTACACCTTC	CASSFRQNYGYTF
TRBV3-1/TRBV3-2	-	once	TRBJ1-2	TGTGCCAGCAGCCAAGAACTTTCGACAGCCAACTATGGCTACACCTTC	CASSQELSTANYGYTF
TRBV4-1	-	-	TRBJ1-1	TGCGCCAGCAGCCAAGATTATTCGGGTGACGCTGAAGCTTTCTTT	CASSQDYSGDAEAFF
TRBV5-1	-	-	TRBJ1-5	TGCGCCAGCAGACCCACAGGGTTTGGCAATCAGCCCCAGCATTTT	CASRPTGFGNQPQHF
TRBV2	TRBD1	-	TRBJ1-2	TGTGCCAGCAGTGGACAGGGGCGGAGGAACTATGGCTACACCTTC	CASSGQGRRNYGYTF
TRBV5-1	-	once	TRBJ2-7	TGCGCCAGCAGCTTTCCGAACCCAAGGGGGAAGGACGAGCAGTACTTC	CASSFPNPRGKDEQYF
TRBV2	TRBD2	-	TRBJ2-5	TGTGCCAGCAGTGCGTGGCTAGCGGGAGGGCGAGATTGGGAGACCCAGTACTTC	CASSAWLAGGRDWETQYF
TRBV15	-	-	TRBJ1-5	TGTGCCACCAGCACCTTCAATCAGCCCCAGCATTTT	CATSTFNQPQHF
TRBV27	TRBD1	-	TRBJ1-2	TGTGCCAGCACCACGACAGGGGTCTATGGCTACACCTTC	CASTTTGVYGYTF
TRBV13	TRBD1	-	TRBJ2-3	TGTGCCAGCAGCGCCGTACAGGGGACAGATACGCAGTATTTT	CASSAVQGTDTQYF
TRBV25-1	TRBD1	-	TRBJ1-3	TGTGCCAGCAGTGACGGGACAGGTTACGATAACACCATATATTTT	CASSDGTGYDNTIYF
TRBV13	TRBD2	-	TRBJ2-3	TGTGCCAGCAGCTTGGCGGGGGGGCTCCCTAGCACAGATACGCAGTATTTT	CASSLAGGLPSTDTQYF
TRBV2	TRBD1	-	TRBJ1-1	TGTGCCAGCAGTGGGACAGGGCGAGGGCCTGAAGCTTTCTTT	CASSGTGRGPEAFF
TRBV9	TRBD1	few	TRBJ1-2	TGTGCCAGCAGCCCTGGGACAGAGCACTATGGCTACACCTTC	CASSPGTEHYGYTF
TRBV19	TRBD2	once	TRBJ2-3	TGTGCTACGACTAGCGGTAGCACAGATACGCAGTATTTT	CATTSGSTDTQYF
TRBV9	TRBD2	-	TRBJ2-2	TGTGCCAGCAGCGGGACTAGCGGGAGAGGTTCCCGGGAGCTGTTTTTT	CASSGTSGRGSRELFF
TRBV27	-	-	TRBJ1-1	TGTGCCAGCGGTTGGCAAAACACTGAAGCTTTCTTT	CASGWQNTEAFF
TRBV4-1	-	once	TRBJ2-1	TGCGCCAGCAGCCAAGTGGGGAGTCTGAGCTCCTACAATGAGCAGTTCTTC	CASSQVGSLSSYNEQFF
TRBV5-4	-	-	TRBJ1-1	TGTGCCAGCAGCTTGTATCAGGGTTCTACTGAAGCTTTCTTT	CASSLYQGSTEAFF
TRBV27	-	-	TRBJ2-5	TGTGCCAGCAGTTCAGGGGCAAGTGGCCAAGAGACCCAGTACTTC	CASSSGASGQETQYF
TRBV3-1/TRBV3-2	-	-	TRBJ2-1	TGTGCCAGCAGCCAAGATGGAATTACGGGACTCCCGAGGAACAATGAGCAGTTCTTC	CASSQDGITGLPRNNEQFF
TRBV7-8	TRBD2	-	TRBJ2-2	TGTGCCAGCAGCTTAAGAGGGGCGGGGGAGACCGGGAAGCTGTTTTTT	CASSLRGAGETGKLFF
TRBV19	TRBD2	-	TRBJ2-1	TGTGCCAGTAGTATAACTAGCGGGAGCTATGAGCAGTTCTTC	CASSITSGSYEQFF
TRBV27	TRBD1	-	TRBJ1-5	TGTGCCAGCAGCAACAGGGGTCTTAGCAATCAGCCCCAGCATTTT	CASSNRGLSNQPQHF
TRBV5-1	-	-	TRBJ1-5	TGCGCCAGCAGCCCCTTGGGCCCCCCCAACAATCAGCCCCAGCATTTT	CASSPLGPPNNQPQHF
TRBV7-7	-	few	TRBJ2-1	TGTGCCAGCAGCAAACTAAGAGACGGTGAGCAGTTCTTC	CASSKLRDGEQFF
TRBV30	-	-	TRBJ2-1	TGTGCCTGGAGTCCTCGACTAGACAATGAGCAGTTCTTC	CAWSPRLDNEQFF
TRBV19	TRBD1	-	TRBJ1-1	TGTGCCAGTAGTCGGGACAGCGAGAACACTGAAGCTTTCTTT	CASSRDSENTEAFF
TRBV12-3/TRBV12-4	-	-	TRBJ1-2	TGTGCCAGCAGATATAAGGGGCATCGCGGCTACACCTTC	CASRYKGHRGYTF
TRBV5-5	-	-	TRBJ1-1	TGTGCCAGCAGCCCGGACATGAAGACTGAAGCTTTCTTT	CASSPDMKTEAFF
TRBV19	-	-	TRBJ2-7	TGTGCCAGTAGCGGGACAATCTCCTCCTACGAGCAGTACTTC	CASSGTISSYEQYF
TRBV12-2	-	-	TRBJ1-2	TGTGCAAGTCGCCCAGGCCTAGGGACAGGGTCATTCTATGGCTACACCTTC	CASRPGLGTGSFYGYTF
TRBV7-3	TRBD2	-	TRBJ2-2	TGTGCCAGCAGCTCGGGACTAGGGACCGGGGAGCTGTTTTTT	CASSSGLGTGELFF
TRBV29-1	-	once	TRBJ2-2	TGCAGCGTTGCGCAACAAAACACCGGGGAGCTGTTTTTT	CSVAQQNTGELFF
TRBV7-2	-	-	TRBJ2-7	TGTGCCAGCAGCTTAGAGGGCAGGGCCACCTACGAGCAGTACTTC	CASSLEGRATYEQYF
TRBV24-1	TRBD1	-	TRBJ2-2	TGTGCCACCAGTGATTTGCCAGGGGGTGAAGGCGGGGAGCTGTTTTTT	CATSDLPGGEGGELFF